This TCR beta chain was profiled in a study of siplizumab effects on memory and regulatory T cells (dated by TCRdb to the late 2010s). The study in broad terms: The study examined how the anti-CD2 antibody siplizumab affects alloreactive T-cell subsets in allogeneic mixed lymphocyte reactions built from human PBMCs. Overall study results and their limits: Of the alloreactive CD4+ clones that could be mapped, the Treg-derived share averaged approximately 67% with siplizumab compared with roughly 25% in control reactions. About 75-96% of proliferating CD4+ or CD8+ clones could not be given a naive or memory phenotype. Compared with memory T cells, unstimulated naive T cells appeared more diverse, and naive cells seemed to make a substantial contribution to the alloresponse. Because sequences below about 10^-5 frequency were poorly captured, only a minor fraction of alloreactive clones could be mapped to unstimulated subsets. Whether proliferating Tregs from siplizumab cultures were suppressive was not functionally confirmed. The cumulative frequency of alloreactive sequences that could be traced back to unstimulated CD4+ memory T cells was significantly reduced by siplizumab.

Library preparation used the immunoSEQ multiplex PCR assay. Roughly 10^5 TCR templates per sample were assayed on the deep sequencing platform. Genomic DNA extracted from sorted T cells was used for TCRbeta CDR3 sequencing. Per the authors' processing: The R programming language was used for clonal analysis of TCRbeta CDR3 data. Alloreactive CD4+ and CD8+ clones were defined by comparing unstimulated samples with post-reaction CFSE-low samples. Regulatory or non-regulatory origin was assigned to alloreactive CD4+ clones by matching of sequences to sorted unstimulated Treg and non-Treg repertoires. The source is immuneACCESS, and TCRdb retained only in-frame sequences with V and J called. Part of the clones is not carried over; for the studies checked, unresolved V genes explain less than half of this, and the remainder is unexplained. The V and J calls and clone size were taken over from that table, and D and trimming were inferred from the DNA. The sample contains approximately 97,000 clones, about 93% of them found a single time. Of the sample, roughly 1% falls within the top ten clones.

A single count supports this clone. What antigen it recognizes has not been identified. No base qualities exist here, and no much larger clone lies one base off it. In the germline V gene (reference sequence), CDR1 corresponds to LNHNV and CDR2 to YYDKDF. From the cysteine through the phenylalanine, the CDR3 covers 15 amino acids. The only DNA kept is the CDR3, 45 bases in frame from the first base. The junction shows trimming of 2 bases on V and 3 bases on J, and the gene matches do not reach 5 bases of it. Sorted unstimulated T cells and proliferating T cells recovered from mixed lymphocyte reactions were subjected to TCRbeta CDR3 sequencing. Fresh whole blood from 9 to 11 HLA-typed healthy donors was used as the source from which PBMCs were isolated.

The sample comprised CD4+ T cells sorted from blood. This TCR derives from a human donor in good health. The chain is assembled from TRBV15 and TRBJ1-1; the junction holds 8 bases that match TRBD1. The CDR3 region has the sequence CATSRNRQGYTEAFF. The bases read TGTGCCACCAGCAGAAACAGACAGGGGTACACTGAAGCTTTCTTT.